The clone carrying this T cell receptor (beta chain) showed up many times. The target antigen is unknown. Quantitative 5'-RACE with molecular barcodes was used to make the TCR beta libraries. In TCRdb, the 5' RACE reads were re-called with MiXCR into one record per CDR3 protein. The sample records around 150,000 distinct CDR3 sequences, roughly an eighth being singletons. This record comes from a study of CD8 T cells in ankylosing spondylitis. Study-wide results and limits: Previous work reported some of these motif variants in the synovial fluid and blood of reactive arthritis. Disease-linked clones displayed a CD8+ phenotype and appeared relatively rarely in peripheral blood. The study identified a TCR beta motif of several highly homologous variants that appeared characteristic of ankylosing spondylitis blood.

Germline assignment: CDR1 LGHDT and CDR2 YNNKEL (reference sequence). The CDR3 sequence is 17 residues long. With 0 bases removed from V and 2 bases from J, the gap between germline ends came to 16 bases. The specimen sequenced was blood, either unsorted or a sorted T cell fraction (not recorded which). The rearrangement links TRBV3-1 to TRBJ1-2; D is possibly TRBD1 (6 bases). The sequence was collected from a female donor with ankylosing spondylitis or in good health (not recorded which). The CDR3 sequence is CASSQDWTRGWNYGYTF. CDR3 sequence (DNA): TGTGCCAGCAGCCAAGATTGGACGAGGGGGTGGAACTATGGCTACACCTTC. The full variable domain, with the rest looked up from reference TRBV3-1 and TRBJ1-2, is DTAVSQTPKYLVTQMGNDKSIKCEQNLGHDTMYWYKQDSKKFLKIMFSYNNKELIINETVPNRFSPKSPDKAHLNLHINSLELGDSAVYFCASSQDWTRGWNYGYTFGSGTRLTVV.